The sequence of this TCR beta chain was determined in a study of beta chain features in type 1 diabetes. Looked up from germline, CDR1 is SGHTA and CDR2 is FQGNSA. CDR3 size: 15 residues. V was clipped by 5 bases and J by 5 bases; unmatched bases: 7. The investigators reverse transcribed all of the isolated RNA, so they sequenced expressed TCRB transcripts. Assay used: immunoSEQ multiplex PCR; TCRdb lists only in-frame clones, some missing. This sample has under 20,000 clones, with more than 65% found just once. Of note for this clone: As yet, its antigen is unknown.

Study-wide points: Moderately but significantly shorter TCRB CDR3s were found in Type 1 diabetes patients in all four CD4+ subsets.

Sequencing input: Tregs from blood. The receptor was derived from a man under 40 with type 1 diabetes. The V and J genes are TRBV7-2 and TRBJ2-5, with 11 bases that match TRBD1. CDR3 in amino acids: CASSPGQGAGETQYF. The DNA for the CDR3 is TGTGCCAGCAGCCCCGGACAGGGGGCGGGGGAGACCCAGTACTTC.